These 20 T cell receptor beta chains were sequenced from one sample in a study of beta chain features in type 1 diabetes (dated by TCRdb to the late 2010s). What the authors observed across the whole study: A moderate but significant shortening of TCRB CDR3 length was observed in type 1 diabetes patients in all four CD4+ subsets.

These receptors lack a known antigen. The method was the immunoSEQ multiplex PCR assay. The entire isolated RNA was reverse transcribed using the High Capacity cDNA Reverse Transcription Kit, and thus expressed TCRB transcripts were sequenced. TCRdb retrieved this table from immuneACCESS and kept in-frame rearrangements only. Not all clones are present; in checked studies, unresolved V genes account for under half, and no reason is known for the remainder. The sample table lists approximately 17,000 clones, just over 70% of them with a count of one. Clones ranked in the top ten supply roughly 0.84% of the sample. Sequencing used stem cell memory CD4+ T cells from blood. In the paper's terms, the cell subset or site label means: stem cell-like memory CD4+ T cells. The receptors originated from a man aged 25-45 years with type 1 diabetes.

V and J are TRBV19 and TRBJ2-7; 7 bases are a match to TRBD1. V gave up 8 bases and J gave up 0 bases; unmatched junction bases: 7. Germline loops: CDR1 LNHDA, CDR2 SQIVND (reference sequence). This CDR3 has 14 amino acids. In nucleotides, the CDR3 is TGTGCCAGTGCCATCAGGGGGAGCTCCTACGAGCAGTACTTC. Translating it yields CASAIRGSSYEQYF. Variable domain in full (rest from reference TRBV19 and TRBJ2-7): DGGITQSPKYLFRKEGQNVTLSCEQNLNHDAMYWYRQDPGQGLRLIYYSQIVNDFQKGDIAEGYSVSREKKESFPLTVTSAQKNPTAFYLCASAIRGSSYEQYFGPGTRLTVT.

The chain is built from TRBV4-3 and TRBJ1-2; maybe TRBD1 (5 bases). The length of the CDR3 is 14 residues. V was cut by 4 bases and J by 8 bases, with 17 bases left in between. Germline V gene lookup returns CDR1 LGHNA and CDR2 YSLEER. The CDR3 DNA reads TGCGCCAGCAGCCCGGGAGTAGGGGATAGAGGCTACACCTTC. Its protein product is CASSPGVGDRGYTF.

CDR3 loop: CAIRPSSSETQYF. The CDR3 DNA is TGTGCCATCAGGCCCTCTAGCTCGGAGACCCAGTACTTC. The chain uses TRBV10-3 and TRBJ2-5; D might be TRBD2 (5 bases). The CDR3 is 13 residues long. From germline, CDR1 is ENHRY and CDR2 SYGVKD. V was pared by 6 bases and J by 5 bases, with 13 bases between.

The rearrangement uses TRBV9 and TRBJ2-5; 7 bases map to TRBD2. The CDR3 contains 16 residues. CDR1 and CDR2 (germline): SGDLS, YYNGEE. The junction had 12 bases not matched to a gene; V was cut back by 4 bases and J by 3 bases. CDR3 DNA: TGTGCCAGCAGCCCCTTTAGCGGGTTAAAGGAAGAGACCCAGTACTTC. Protein: CASSPFSGLKEETQYF.

The table lists this clone with a few counts. V usage is TRBV28 and J usage is TRBJ2-7, with 8 bases that match TRBD1. Germline CDR1 is MDHEN and CDR2 is SYDVKM. V gave up 6 bases and J gave up 2 bases; unmatched junction bases: 12. The CDR3 covers 16 residues. CDR3 in amino acids: CASRGNRDRQPYEQYF. Here the CDR3 DNA reads TGTGCCAGCAGGGGGAACCGGGACAGGCAGCCCTACGAGCAGTACTTC.

The chain recombines TRBV4-1 with TRBJ2-6, with 9 bases fitting TRBD2. Losses at the gene ends were 3 bases for V and 0 bases for J; bases not matched to a gene: 9. The V gene's germline CDR1 is MGHRA and CDR2 YSYEKL. CDR3 length equals 19 residues. CDR3 amino acids: CASSHHSGGWSSGANVLTF. The CDR3 coding sequence is TGCGCCAGCAGCCACCATAGCGGGGGCTGGAGCTCTGGGGCCAACGTCCTGACTTTC.

V usage is TRBV18 and J usage is TRBJ2-5; 13 nucleotides line up with TRBD2. Trimming at V came to 3 bases and at J to 5 bases, leaving 3 bases not matched to a gene. The CDR3 has 15 residues. Germline lookup yields CDR1 KGHSH and CDR2 LQKENI. The CDR3 spells CASSPPGLAGETQYF. DNA of the CDR3: TGTGCCAGCTCACCGCCGGGACTAGCGGGGGAGACCCAGTACTTC. The full variable domain, its missing parts supplied by reference TRBV18 and TRBJ2-5, is NAGVMQNPRHLVRRRGQEARLRCSPMKGHSHVYWYRQLPEEGLKFMVYLQKENIIDESGMPKERFSAEFPKEGPSILRIQQVVRGDSAAYFCASSPPGLAGETQYFGPGTRLLVL.

V is TRBV5-1 and J is TRBJ2-1, with a tentative D call TRBD1 (6 bases). CDR1 and CDR2 (germline): SGHRS, YFSETQ. The CDR3 contains 15 residues. V was shortened by 0 bases and J by 4 bases, with 11 bases between the two germline ends. This CDR3 is CASSLVTGSYNEQFF. Here the CDR3 DNA reads TGCGCCAGCAGCTTGGTAACAGGGAGTTACAATGAGCAGTTCTTC.

This chain connects TRBV29-1 to TRBJ2-1, with TRBD2 identical over 7 bases. Germline trimming cut 3 bases from V and 6 bases from J; bases unmatched to any gene: 8. Germline-derived CDR1 and CDR2 are SQVTM and ANQGSEA. The CDR3 covers 14 residues. The CDR3 region is CSVERGNSVNEQFF. The CDR3 DNA follows: TGCAGCGTTGAGCGGGGGAATAGTGTCAATGAGCAGTTCTTC.

The gene calls are TRBV19 and TRBJ2-7, with D possibly TRBD1 on 5 matching bases. Looked up from germline, CDR1 is LNHDA and CDR2 is SQIVND (reference sequence). V lost 5 bases to trimming and J lost 0 bases, with 8 bases between them. The CDR3 is 13 residues long. The CDR3 loop is CASSWTTSYEQYF. CDR3 nucleotide sequence: TGTGCCAGTAGTTGGACAACCTCCTACGAGCAGTACTTC.

This clone was observed a handful of times. The gene calls are TRBV7-9 and TRBJ1-4; D is undetermined. CDR3 size: 14 residues. Germline V gene data show CDR1 as SEHNR and CDR2 as FQNEAQ (reference sequence). V dropped 1 base and J dropped 6 bases, with 9 bases sitting between them. CDR3 residues: CASSLVAVHEKLFF. The CDR3 bases are TGTGCCAGCAGCTTAGTGGCCGTTCATGAAAAACTGTTTTTT.

The chain joins TRBV30 to TRBJ2-5, with a weak D call TRBD2 (5 bases). This CDR3 region has 13 residues. Germline loops: CDR1 GTSNPN, CDR2 SVGIG (reference sequence). The V end was cut by 0 bases, the J end by 4 bases, with 9 bases between. The CDR3 loop is CAWSVGIGETQYF. CDR3 nucleotides: TGTGCCTGGAGTGTCGGGATCGGAGAGACCCAGTACTTC.

The CDR3 loop is CASSATQGINEKLFF. CDR3 coding DNA: TGTGCCAGCAGCGCGACGCAGGGGATTAATGAAAAACTGTTTTTT. The J gene is TRBJ1-4, the V gene TRBV9; a possible D gene is TRBD1 (6 bases). The CDR3 is made up of 15 amino acids. Germline values: CDR1 SGDLS, CDR2 YYNGEE. Trimming shortened V by 3 bases and J by 4 bases, and 13 bases separated the two germline ends.

V gene TRBV15 combines with J gene TRBJ2-4; weak D call: TRBD2 (6 bases). This CDR3 is built from 15 residues. CDR1 and CDR2 (germline): LNHNV, YYDKDF (reference sequence). The germline V and J ends were trimmed by 0 bases and 1 base, with 7 bases remaining between them. The CDR3 DNA follows: TGTGCCACCAGCAGAGATGGGGGGGCCAAAAACATTCAGTACTTC. It encodes CATSRDGGAKNIQYF.

The rearrangement joins TRBV9 to TRBJ2-5; 7 nucleotides match TRBD1. CDR1 SGDLS and CDR2 YYNGEE come from the germline V gene. CDR3 size: 13 residues. The V and J ends lost 4 bases and 4 bases, in that order; junction bases with no gene match: 4. CDR3 loop: CASSFRQGETQYF. The CDR3 DNA is TGTGCCAGCAGCTTTAGACAGGGAGAGACCCAGTACTTC.

The chain is built from TRBV9 and TRBJ1-1; D is unclear. CDR3 length: 15 residues. The V gene lost 0 bases and the J gene lost 0 bases, with 9 bases spanning the gap. In germline, CDR1 is SGDLS, CDR2 YYNGEE. The CDR3 nucleotides are TGTGCCAGCAGCGTAGGGGAGGTGGTGAACACTGAAGCTTTCTTT. Translating it yields CASSVGEVVNTEAFF.

This chain joins TRBV12-5 and TRBJ2-5; a weak D match, TRBD1 (6 bases). The CDR3 consists of 13 residues. Per the germline V gene, CDR1 is LGHNT and CDR2 is FRNRAP. V lost 8 bases, J lost 4 bases, and 14 bases lay in between. The CDR3: CASTITGTETQYF. The CDR3 DNA reads as TGTGCTAGTACAATCACAGGGACAGAGACCCAGTACTTC.

This clone was recorded a few times. This chain joins TRBV19 and TRBJ1-2; 8 positions agree with TRBD1. V lost 5 bases and J lost 5; bases outside the gene matches: 7. The V gene's germline CDR1 is LNHDA and CDR2 SQIVND (reference sequence). The CDR3 loop spans 14 amino acids. In nucleotides, the CDR3 is TGTGCCAGTAGTCCCAGACAGGGGCCTTATGGCTACACCTTC. Protein sequence: CASSPRQGPYGYTF.

The V and J genes are TRBV2 and TRBJ2-7, with D perhaps matching TRBD2 (6 bases). V lost 7 bases and J lost 2, with 15 bases in between. The CDR3 runs 14 residues. CDR1 and CDR2 (germline): SNHLY, FYNNEI. DNA of the CDR3: TGTGCCAGCATCCCCGGGGGATCGGCCTACGAGCAGTACTTC. It translates to CASIPGGSAYEQYF.

This clone has a single count. The J gene is TRBJ1-1, the V gene TRBV2; weak D call: TRBD1 (6 bases). CDR1 is SNHLY and CDR2 is FYNNEI in the germline V gene. CDR3 length: 13 residues. The V end lost 6 bases, the J end lost 1 base, and 9 bases lay between the germline ends. In nucleotides, the CDR3 is TGTGCCAGCAGGTCGGGACAGAACACTGAAGCTTTCTTT. Protein sequence: CASRSGQNTEAFF.